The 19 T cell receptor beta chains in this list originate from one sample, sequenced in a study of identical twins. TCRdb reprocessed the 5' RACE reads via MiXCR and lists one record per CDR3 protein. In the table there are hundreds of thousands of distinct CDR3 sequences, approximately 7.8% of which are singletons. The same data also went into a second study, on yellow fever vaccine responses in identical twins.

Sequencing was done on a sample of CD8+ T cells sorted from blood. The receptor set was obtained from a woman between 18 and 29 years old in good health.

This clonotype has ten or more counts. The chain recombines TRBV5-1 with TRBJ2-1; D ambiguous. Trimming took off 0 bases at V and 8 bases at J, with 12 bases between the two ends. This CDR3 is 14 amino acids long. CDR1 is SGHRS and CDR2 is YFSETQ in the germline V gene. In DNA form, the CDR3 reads TGCGCCAGCAGCTTGGTCTATGGCCGGGATGAGCAGTTCTTC. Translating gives CASSLVYGRDEQFF.

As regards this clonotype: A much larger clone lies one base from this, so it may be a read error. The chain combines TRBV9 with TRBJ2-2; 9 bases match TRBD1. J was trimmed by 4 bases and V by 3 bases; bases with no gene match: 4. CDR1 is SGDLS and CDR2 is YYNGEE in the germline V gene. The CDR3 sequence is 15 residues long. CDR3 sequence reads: CASSAGQGFTGELFF. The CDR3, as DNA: TGTGCCAGCAGCGCGGGACAGGGTTTCACCGGGGAGCTGTTTTTT.

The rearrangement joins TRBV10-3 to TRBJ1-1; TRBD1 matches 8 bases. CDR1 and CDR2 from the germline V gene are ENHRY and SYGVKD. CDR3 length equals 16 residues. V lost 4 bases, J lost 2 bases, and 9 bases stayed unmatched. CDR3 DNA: TGTGCCATCAGTGTGGCGAACGACAGGGGAAACACTGAAGCTTTCTTT. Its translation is CAISVANDRGNTEAFF.

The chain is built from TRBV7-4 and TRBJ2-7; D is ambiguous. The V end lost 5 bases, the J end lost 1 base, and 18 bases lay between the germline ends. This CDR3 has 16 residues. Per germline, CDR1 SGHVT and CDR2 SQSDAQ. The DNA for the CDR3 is TGTGCCAGCAGCGACCTCATACCCGCAGCTTCCTACGAGCAGTACGTC. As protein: CASSDLIPAASYEQYV.

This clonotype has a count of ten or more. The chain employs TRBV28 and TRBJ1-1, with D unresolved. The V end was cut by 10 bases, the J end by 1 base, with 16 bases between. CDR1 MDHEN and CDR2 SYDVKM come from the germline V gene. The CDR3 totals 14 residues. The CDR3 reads CATFRTDQNTEAFF. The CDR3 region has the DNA TGTGCCACCTTTAGGACGGACCAGAACACTGAAGCTTTCTTT.

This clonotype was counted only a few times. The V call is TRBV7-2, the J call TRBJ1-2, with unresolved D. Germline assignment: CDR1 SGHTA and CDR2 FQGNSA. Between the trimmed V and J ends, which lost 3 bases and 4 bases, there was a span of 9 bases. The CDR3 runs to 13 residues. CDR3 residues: CASSFLTSYGYTF. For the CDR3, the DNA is TGTGCCAGCAGCTTCTTGACCTCCTATGGCTACACCTTC.

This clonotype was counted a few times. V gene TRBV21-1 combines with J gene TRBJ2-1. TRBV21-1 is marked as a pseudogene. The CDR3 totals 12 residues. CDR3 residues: CASSKVVSEQFF. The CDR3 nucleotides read TGTGCCAGCAGCAAAGTAGTAAGTGAGCAGTTCTTC.

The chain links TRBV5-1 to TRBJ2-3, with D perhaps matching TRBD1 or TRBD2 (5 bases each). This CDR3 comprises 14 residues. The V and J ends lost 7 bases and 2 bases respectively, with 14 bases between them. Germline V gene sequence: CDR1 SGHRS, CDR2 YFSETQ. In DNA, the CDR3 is TGCGCCAGCCTCGCCGGGACGCTCACAGATACGCAGTATTTT. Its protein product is CASLAGTLTDTQYF.

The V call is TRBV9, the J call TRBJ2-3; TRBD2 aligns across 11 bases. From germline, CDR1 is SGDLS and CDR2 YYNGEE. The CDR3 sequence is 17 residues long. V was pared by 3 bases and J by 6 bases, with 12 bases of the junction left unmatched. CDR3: CASSDILAGGPADTQYF. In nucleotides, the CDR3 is TGTGCCAGCAGCGACATCTTAGCGGGAGGGCCCGCGGATACGCAGTATTTT. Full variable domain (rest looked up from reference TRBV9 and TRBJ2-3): DSGVTQTPKHLITATGQRVTLRCSPRSGDLSVYWYQQSLDQGLQFLIQYYNGEERAKGNILERFSAQQFPDLHSELNLSSLELGDSALYFCASSDILAGGPADTQYFGPGTRLTVL.

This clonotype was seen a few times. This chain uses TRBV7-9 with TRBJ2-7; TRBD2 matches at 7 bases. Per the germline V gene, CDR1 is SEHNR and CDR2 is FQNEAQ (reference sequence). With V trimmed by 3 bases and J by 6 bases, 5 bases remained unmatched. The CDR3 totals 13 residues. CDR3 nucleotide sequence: TGTGCCAGCAGCTTGGTGGGGAGGGTCGAGCAGTACTTC. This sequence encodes CASSLVGRVEQYF.

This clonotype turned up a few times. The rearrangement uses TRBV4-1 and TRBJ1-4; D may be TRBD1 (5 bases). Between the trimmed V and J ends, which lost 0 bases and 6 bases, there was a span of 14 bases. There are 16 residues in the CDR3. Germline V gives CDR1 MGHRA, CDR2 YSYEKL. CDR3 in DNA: TGCGCCAGCAGCCAAGATGGGGGGGTTAGATATGAAAAACTGTTTTTT. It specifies CASSQDGGVRYEKLFF.

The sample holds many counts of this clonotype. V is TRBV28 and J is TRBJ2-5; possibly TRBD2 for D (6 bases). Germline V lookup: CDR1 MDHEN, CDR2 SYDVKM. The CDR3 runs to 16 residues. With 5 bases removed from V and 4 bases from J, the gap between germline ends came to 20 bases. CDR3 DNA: TGTGCCAGCAGTCCCCTCCCGGGGGTTGGGGGAGAGACCCAGTACTTC. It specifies CASSPLPGVGGETQYF.

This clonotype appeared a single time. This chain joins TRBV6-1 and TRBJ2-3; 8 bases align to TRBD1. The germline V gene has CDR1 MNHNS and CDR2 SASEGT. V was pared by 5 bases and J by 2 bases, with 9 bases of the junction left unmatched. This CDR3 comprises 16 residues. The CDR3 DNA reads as TGTGCCAGCAGTTTCCTCCCGGGACAGGTCACAGATACGCAGTATTTT. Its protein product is CASSFLPGQVTDTQYF.

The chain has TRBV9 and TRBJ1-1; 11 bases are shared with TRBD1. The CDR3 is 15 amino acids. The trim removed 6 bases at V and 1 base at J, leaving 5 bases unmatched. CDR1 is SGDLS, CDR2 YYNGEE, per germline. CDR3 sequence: CASTLGTGGNTEAFF. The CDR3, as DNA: TGTGCCAGCACTCTAGGGACAGGGGGGAACACTGAAGCTTTCTTT.

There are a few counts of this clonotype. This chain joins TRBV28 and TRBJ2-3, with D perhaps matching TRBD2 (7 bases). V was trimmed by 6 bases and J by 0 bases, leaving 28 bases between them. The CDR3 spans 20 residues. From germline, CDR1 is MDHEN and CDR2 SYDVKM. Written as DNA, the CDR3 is TGTGCCAGCAGATCCACGCCCGGGGGGCGGGAGACCGCTAGCACAGATACGCAGTATTTT. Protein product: CASRSTPGGRETASTDTQYF. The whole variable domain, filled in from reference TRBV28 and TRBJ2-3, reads DVKVTQSSRYLVKRTGEKVFLECVQDMDHENMFWYRQDPGLGLRLIYFSYDVKMKEKGDIPEGYSVSREKKERFSLILESASTNQTSMYLCASRSTPGGRETASTDTQYFGPGTRLTVL.

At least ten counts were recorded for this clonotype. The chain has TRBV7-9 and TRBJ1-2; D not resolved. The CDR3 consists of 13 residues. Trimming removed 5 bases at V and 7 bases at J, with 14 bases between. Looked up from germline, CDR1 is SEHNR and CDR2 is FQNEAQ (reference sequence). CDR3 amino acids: CASSLGEGSGYTF. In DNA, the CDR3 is TGTGCCAGCAGCCTGGGAGAGGGCTCTGGCTACACCTTC.

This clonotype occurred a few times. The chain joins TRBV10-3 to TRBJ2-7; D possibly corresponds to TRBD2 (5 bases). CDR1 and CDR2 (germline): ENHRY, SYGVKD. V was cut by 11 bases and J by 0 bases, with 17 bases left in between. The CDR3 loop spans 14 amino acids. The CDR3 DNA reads TGTGCCGCCTCCGGACTCCCCAGCTCCTACGAGCAGTACTTC. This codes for CAASGLPSSYEQYF.

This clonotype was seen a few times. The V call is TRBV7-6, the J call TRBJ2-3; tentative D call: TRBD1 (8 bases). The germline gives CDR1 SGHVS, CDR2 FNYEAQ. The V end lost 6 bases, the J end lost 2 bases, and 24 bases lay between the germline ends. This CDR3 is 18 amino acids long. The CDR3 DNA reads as TGTGCCAGCAGTTCCGGGACAGGATTTGGGGGGGTCACAGATACGCAGTATTTT. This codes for CASSSGTGFGGVTDTQYF.

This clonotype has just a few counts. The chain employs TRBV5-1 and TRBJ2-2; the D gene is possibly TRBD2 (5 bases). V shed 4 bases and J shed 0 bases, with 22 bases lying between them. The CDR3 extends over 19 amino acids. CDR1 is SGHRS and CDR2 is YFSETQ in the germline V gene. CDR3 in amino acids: CASSPGSDSEHSNTGELFF. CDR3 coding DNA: TGCGCCAGCAGCCCTGGGAGTGATAGCGAGCACTCGAACACCGGGGAGCTGTTTTTT.